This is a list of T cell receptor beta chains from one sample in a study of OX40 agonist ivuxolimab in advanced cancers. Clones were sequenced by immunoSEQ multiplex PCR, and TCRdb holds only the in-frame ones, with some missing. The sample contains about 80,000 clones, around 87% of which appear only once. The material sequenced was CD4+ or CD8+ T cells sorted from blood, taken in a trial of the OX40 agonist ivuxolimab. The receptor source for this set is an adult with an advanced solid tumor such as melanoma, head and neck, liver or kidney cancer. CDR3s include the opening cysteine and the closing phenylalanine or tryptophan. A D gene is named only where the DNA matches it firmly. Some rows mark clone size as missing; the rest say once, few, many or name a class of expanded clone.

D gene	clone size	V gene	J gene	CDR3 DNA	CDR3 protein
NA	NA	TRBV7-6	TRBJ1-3	TGTGCCAGCAGCCCGCGGGGATCAGGGGCAGGAAACACCATATATTTT	CASSPRGSGAGNTIYF
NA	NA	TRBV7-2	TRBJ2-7	TGTGCCAGCAGCTTAGCCCCCAGTTGGGGCGCGGACTTTTACGAGCAGTACTTC	CASSLAPSWGADFYEQYF
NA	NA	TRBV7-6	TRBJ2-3	TGTGCCAGCAGCCCAAGCGGGCTCAGCACAGATACGCAGTATTTT	CASSPSGLSTDTQYF
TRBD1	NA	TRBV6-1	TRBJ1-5	TGTGCCAGCAGTCGGGACAGGGCCAATCAGCCCCAGCATTTT	CASSRDRANQPQHF
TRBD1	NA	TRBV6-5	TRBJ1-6	TGTGCCAGCAGCCGACAGGGAAGTAATTCACCCCTCCACTTT	CASSRQGSNSPLHF
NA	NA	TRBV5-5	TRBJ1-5	TGTGCCAGCAGCCGGGACAGCAATCAGCCCCAGCATTTT	CASSRDSNQPQHF
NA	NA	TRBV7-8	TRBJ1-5	TGTGCCAGCAGCTTAGGGACAGTGGGGTATAGCAATCAGCCCCAGCATTTT	CASSLGTVGYSNQPQHF
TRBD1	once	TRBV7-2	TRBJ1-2	TGTGCCAGCAGCACACAGGGGGCGGGGAACTATGGCTACACCTTC	CASSTQGAGNYGYTF
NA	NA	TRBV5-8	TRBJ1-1	TGTGCCAGCAGCTTGGGATGGGGGCGCGGGGACACTGAAGCTTTCTTT	CASSLGWGRGDTEAFF
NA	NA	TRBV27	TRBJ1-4	TGTGCCAGCAAAGGGCGAGCCTTTAATGAAAAACTGTTTTTT	CASKGRAFNEKLFF
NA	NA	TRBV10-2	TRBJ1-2	TGCGCCAGTACACAGGGAGGGAGAGGCTACACCTTC	CASTQGGRGYTF
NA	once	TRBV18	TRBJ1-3	TGTGCCAGCTCACCTGCGGACTCTGGAAACACCATATATTTT	CASSPADSGNTIYF